This T cell receptor (beta chain) was identified during a study of shared clonotypes between healthy human individuals. Losses at the gene ends were 9 bases for V and 9 bases for J; bases not matched to a gene: 4. Germline assignment: CDR1 SNHLY and CDR2 FYNNEI. There are 11 residues in the CDR3. Measured with immunoSEQ multiplex PCR; TCRdb has only the in-frame clones, and not every one. The sample shows about 360,000 clones, around 67% of them seen only once. Sequences were obtained from memory CD4+ T cells sorted from blood. Described subset: CD45RA-negative fraction. The chain has TRBV2 and TRBJ2-5; 10 bases line up with TRBD1. The receptor's source is a man under 40 in good health. In nucleotides, the CDR3 is TGTGCCAGTAGACAGGGGGCCGCCCAGTACTTC. This encodes CASRQGAAQYF.